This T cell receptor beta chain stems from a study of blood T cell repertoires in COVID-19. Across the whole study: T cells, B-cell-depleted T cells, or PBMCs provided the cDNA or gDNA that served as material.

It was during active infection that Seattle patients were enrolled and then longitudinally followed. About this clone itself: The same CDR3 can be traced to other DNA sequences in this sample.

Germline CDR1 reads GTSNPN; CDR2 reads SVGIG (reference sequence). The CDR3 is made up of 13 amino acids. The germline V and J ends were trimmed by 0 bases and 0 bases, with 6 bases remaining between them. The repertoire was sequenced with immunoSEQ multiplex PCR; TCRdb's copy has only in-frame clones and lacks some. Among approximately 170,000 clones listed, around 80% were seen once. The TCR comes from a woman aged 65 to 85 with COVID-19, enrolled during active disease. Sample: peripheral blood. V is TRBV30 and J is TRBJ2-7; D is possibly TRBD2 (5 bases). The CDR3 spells CAWSVGSSYEQYF. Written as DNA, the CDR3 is TGTGCCTGGAGTGTAGGGAGCTCCTACGAGCAGTACTTC.